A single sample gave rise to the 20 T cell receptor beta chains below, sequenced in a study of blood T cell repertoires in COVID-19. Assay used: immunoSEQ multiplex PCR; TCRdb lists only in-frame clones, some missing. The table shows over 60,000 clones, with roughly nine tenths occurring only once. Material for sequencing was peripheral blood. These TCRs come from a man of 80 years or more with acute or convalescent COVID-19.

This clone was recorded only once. The CDR3: CATRPTNTGELFF. The DNA for the CDR3 is TGTGCCACCAGGCCTACGAACACCGGGGAGCTGTTTTTT. The chain links TRBV24-1 to TRBJ2-2, with no clear D. CDR3 length: 13 residues. Trimming took 7 bases from V and 0 from J, leaving 5 bases between them. Germline CDR1 is KGHDR and CDR2 is SFDVKD.

CDR3 protein: CASSPTGWAPEAFF. The CDR3 DNA sequence: TGTGCCAGCAGCCCGACAGGGTGGGCCCCTGAAGCTTTCTTT. This chain uses TRBV3-1 (or the pseudogene TRBV3-2) with TRBJ1-1; TRBD1 aligns across 7 bases. This CDR3 has 14 amino acids. The V gene end was trimmed by 4 bases and the J gene end by 6 bases; junction bases not matched to a gene: 8. Germline CDR1 LGHDT, CDR2 YNNKEL (reference sequence).

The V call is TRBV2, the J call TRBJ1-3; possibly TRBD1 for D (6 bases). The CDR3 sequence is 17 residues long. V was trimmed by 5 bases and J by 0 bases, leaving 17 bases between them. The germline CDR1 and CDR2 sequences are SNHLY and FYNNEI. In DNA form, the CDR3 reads TGTGCCAGCAGTCCCCACGCCGGACAGTACTCTGGAAACACCATATATTTT. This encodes CASSPHAGQYSGNTIYF. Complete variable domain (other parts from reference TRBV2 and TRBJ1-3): EPEVTQTPSHQVTQMGQEVILRCVPISNHLYFYWYRQILGQKVEFLVSFYNNEISEKSEIFDDQFSVERPDGSNFTLKIRSTKLEDSAMYFCASSPHAGQYSGNTIYFGEGSWLTVV.

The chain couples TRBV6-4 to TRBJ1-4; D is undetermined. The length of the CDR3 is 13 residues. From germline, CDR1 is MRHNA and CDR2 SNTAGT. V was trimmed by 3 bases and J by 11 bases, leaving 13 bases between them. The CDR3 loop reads CASSEKPNGKLFF. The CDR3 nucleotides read TGTGCCAGCAGTGAAAAACCGAACGGGAAACTGTTTTTT.

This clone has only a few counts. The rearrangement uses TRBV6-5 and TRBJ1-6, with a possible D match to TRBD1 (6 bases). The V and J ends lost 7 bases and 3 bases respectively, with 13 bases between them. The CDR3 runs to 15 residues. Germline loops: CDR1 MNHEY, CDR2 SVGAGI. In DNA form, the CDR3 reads TGTGCCAGCAAAGCCAGGGGCAGCTATAATTCACCCCTCCACTTT. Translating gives CASKARGSYNSPLHF.

The CDR3 here is CAWSVGTGVTDTQYF. CDR3 DNA: TGTGCCTGGAGTGTTGGGACAGGAGTCACAGATACGCAGTATTTT. The chain combines TRBV30 with TRBJ2-3; 8 nucleotides match TRBD1. CDR1 and CDR2 from the germline V gene are GTSNPN and SVGIG (reference sequence). This CDR3 has 15 residues. V shed 0 bases, J shed 2 bases, and the junction held 4 bases outside the gene matches.

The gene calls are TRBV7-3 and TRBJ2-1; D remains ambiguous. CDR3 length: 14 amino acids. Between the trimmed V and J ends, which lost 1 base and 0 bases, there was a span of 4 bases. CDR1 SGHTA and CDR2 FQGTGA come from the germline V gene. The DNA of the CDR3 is TGTGCCAGCAGCTTAAGCAGCTCCTACAATGAGCAGTTCTTC. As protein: CASSLSSSYNEQFF.

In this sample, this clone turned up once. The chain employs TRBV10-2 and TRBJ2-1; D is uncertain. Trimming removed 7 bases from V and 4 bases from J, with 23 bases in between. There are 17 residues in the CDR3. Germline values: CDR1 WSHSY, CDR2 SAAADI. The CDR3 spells CASTPSRRISTYNEQFF. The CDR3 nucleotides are TGCGCCAGCACTCCCTCTAGACGGATAAGTACTTACAATGAGCAGTTCTTC.

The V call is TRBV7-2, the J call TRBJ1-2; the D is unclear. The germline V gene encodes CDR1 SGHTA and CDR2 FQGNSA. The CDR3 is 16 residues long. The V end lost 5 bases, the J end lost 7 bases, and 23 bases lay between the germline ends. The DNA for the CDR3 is TGTGCCAGCAGCCCGACGATAGGCCTAGAAGATCTTGGCTACACCTTC. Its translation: CASSPTIGLEDLGYTF.

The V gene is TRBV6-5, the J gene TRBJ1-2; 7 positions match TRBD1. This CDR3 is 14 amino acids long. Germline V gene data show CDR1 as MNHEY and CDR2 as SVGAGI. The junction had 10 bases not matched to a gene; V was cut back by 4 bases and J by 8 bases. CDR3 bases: TGTGCCAGCAGTTTAAGACAGGGTGAGGTGGGCTACACCTTC. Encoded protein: CASSLRQGEVGYTF.

The CDR3 sequence is CASRGLAVNTGELFF. The CDR3 DNA reads TGCGCCAGCAGAGGGCTAGCGGTTAACACCGGGGAGCTGTTTTTT. This chain uses TRBV5-1 with TRBJ2-2; 7 bases fit TRBD2. Germline V CDR1 and CDR2: SGHRS, YFSETQ. V was clipped by 5 bases and J by 2 bases; unmatched bases: 6. This CDR3 contains 15 residues.

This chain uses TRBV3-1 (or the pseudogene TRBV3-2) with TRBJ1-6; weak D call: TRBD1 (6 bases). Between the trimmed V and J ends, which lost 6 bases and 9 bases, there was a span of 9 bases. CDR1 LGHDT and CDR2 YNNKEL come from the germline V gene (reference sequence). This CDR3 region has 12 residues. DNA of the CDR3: TGTGCCAGCAGAGGGGGTTCTTCACCCCTCCACTTT. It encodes CASRGGSSPLHF.

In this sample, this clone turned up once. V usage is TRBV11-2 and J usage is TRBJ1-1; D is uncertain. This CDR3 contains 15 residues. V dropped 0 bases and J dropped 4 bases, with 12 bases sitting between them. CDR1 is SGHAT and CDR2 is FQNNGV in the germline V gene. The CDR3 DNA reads TGTGCCAGCAGCTTAGATGTGGGGAGAACCACTGAAGCTTTCTTT. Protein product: CASSLDVGRTTEAFF.

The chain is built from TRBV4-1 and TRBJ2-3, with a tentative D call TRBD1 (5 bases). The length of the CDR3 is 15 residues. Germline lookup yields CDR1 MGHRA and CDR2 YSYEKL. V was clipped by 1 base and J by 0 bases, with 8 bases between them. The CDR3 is CASSQGQISTDTQYF. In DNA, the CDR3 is TGCGCCAGCAGCCAAGGACAGATTAGCACAGATACGCAGTATTTT.

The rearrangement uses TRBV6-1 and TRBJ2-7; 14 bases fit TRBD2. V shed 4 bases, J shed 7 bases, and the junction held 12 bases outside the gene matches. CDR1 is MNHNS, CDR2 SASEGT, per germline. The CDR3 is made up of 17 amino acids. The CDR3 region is CASSGRLAGGRLREQYF. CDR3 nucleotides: TGTGCCAGCAGTGGCCGACTAGCGGGGGGGCGGCTGAGAGAGCAGTACTTC.

CDR3 amino acids: CASSAGTSGLYEQYF. CDR3 DNA: TGTGCCAGCAGTGCCGGGACTAGCGGTCTCTACGAGCAGTACTTC. The chain uses TRBV9 and TRBJ2-7, with 11 positions matching TRBD2. The CDR3 consists of 15 residues. Trimming at V came to 5 bases and at J to 3 bases, leaving 7 bases not matched to a gene. Germline values: CDR1 SGDLS, CDR2 YYNGEE.

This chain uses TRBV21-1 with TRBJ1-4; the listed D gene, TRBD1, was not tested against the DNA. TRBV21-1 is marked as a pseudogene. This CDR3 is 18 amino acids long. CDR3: CASSKARTGEATNEKLFF. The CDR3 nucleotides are TGTGCCAGCAGCAAAGCCCGAACAGGGGAGGCAACTAATGAAAAACTGTTTTTT.

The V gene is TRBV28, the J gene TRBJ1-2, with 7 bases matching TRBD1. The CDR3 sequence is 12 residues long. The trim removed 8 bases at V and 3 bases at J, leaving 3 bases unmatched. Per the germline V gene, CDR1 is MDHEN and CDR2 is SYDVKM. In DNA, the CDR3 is TGTGCCAGCCAAACAGGGGACTATGGCTACACCTTC. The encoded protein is CASQTGDYGYTF.

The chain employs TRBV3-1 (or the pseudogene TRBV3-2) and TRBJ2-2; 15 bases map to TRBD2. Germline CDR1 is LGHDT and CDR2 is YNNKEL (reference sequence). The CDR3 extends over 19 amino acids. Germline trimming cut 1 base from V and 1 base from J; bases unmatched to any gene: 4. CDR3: CASSQAGTSGGMNTGELFF. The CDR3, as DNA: TGTGCCAGCAGCCAAGCCGGGACTAGCGGGGGGATGAACACCGGGGAGCTGTTTTTT.

The CDR3, as DNA: TGTGCCAGCGGGCCGCAAGAGGGCTACACCTTC. As protein: CASGPQEGYTF. This chain joins TRBV12-3 or TRBV12-4 and TRBJ1-2, with D unresolved. Trimming took off 8 bases at V and 8 bases at J, with 12 bases between the two ends. The CDR3 is 11 residues long.